This TCR beta chain was documented in a study of technical replicates of blood from several donors. The CDR3 contains 15 residues. V lost 4 bases, J lost 4 bases, and 4 bases stayed unmatched. CDR1 is SGHTA and CDR2 is FQGTGA in the germline V gene. Here immunoSEQ multiplex PCR was the method, and the copy in TCRdb shows in-frame clones only, minus some. The table records about 75,000 clones, roughly 89% of them present only once. The rearrangement links TRBV7-3 to TRBJ2-7, with TRBD2 matching over 13 bases. The source material was T cells isolated from PBMCs. The source is a human donor in good health. Some clones in this sample may be carry-over from other donors' samples. DNA for the CDR3: TGTGCCAGCAGCTCCGGACTAGCGGGGGTGTACGAGCAGTACTTC. This gives the protein CASSSGLAGVYEQYF.